The clone carrying this T cell receptor beta chain was counted at least ten times. Its antigen is unidentified. TCRdb recomputed calls from the 5' RACE reads with MiXCR, one row per CDR3 protein. Here the sample spans 30,000 to 40,000 distinct CDR3 sequences, over 4.5% being singletons. The data were taken from a study of early T cells in non-severe SARS-CoV-2 infection. Across the whole study: Chains stayed unpaired after sequencing of bulk RNA from unsorted whole blood. General observations from the study: CD4 and private specificities were missed by VDJdb matching, which favored anti-spike CD8 responses.

V was clipped by 0 bases and J by 0 bases, with 8 bases between them. The CDR3 has 14 amino acids. The V gene's germline CDR1 is DFQATT and CDR2 SNEGSKA (reference sequence). The chain carries TRBV20-1 and TRBJ1-2; tentatively, D is TRBD1 (5 bases). The receptor was isolated from an adult who was a healthcare worker with PCR-confirmed SARS-CoV-2 infection or an uninfected control (not recorded which). Sequences were obtained from whole blood. CDR3 sequence: CSARDQGSNYGYTF. CDR3 nucleotides: TGCAGTGCTAGAGATCAGGGATCTAACTATGGCTACACCTTC.